This entry features one T cell receptor beta chain sequence. The antigen is undetermined. The sample carries other DNA sequences with the same CDR3. The source of the sample is a study of shared clonotypes between healthy human individuals. Study-level points and caveats: A reduction in generation probabilities was seen for non-shared clonotypes relative to those shared by all four donors. As a rule, naive subsets had a larger estimated richness than memory subsets. Exclusively blood specimens were collected; tissue repertoires likely differ.

The data were produced by immunoSEQ multiplex PCR, yet TCRdb's version contains in-frame clones alone and is incomplete. The sample lists just over 2,000,000 clones; roughly 96% were seen once. V gave up 0 bases and J gave up 2 bases, with 9 bases separating them. This CDR3 contains 15 residues. Germline CDR1 and CDR2: SGHRS and YFSETQ. The sample was naive CD4+ T cells sorted from blood. Subset reported: CD45RA+ positively selected. The sequence came from a man younger than 30 in good health. The chain recombines TRBV5-1 with TRBJ1-5; D might be TRBD1 (5 bases). CDR3 residues: CASSLEGGGNQPQHF. In DNA, the CDR3 is TGCGCCAGCAGCTTGGAAGGAGGGGGCAATCAGCCCCAGCATTTT.